The rows below give T cell receptor beta chains drawn from one sample of a study of shared clonotypes between healthy human individuals. The assay was immunoSEQ multiplex PCR, and TCRdb's table has in-frame clones only and misses some. The sample yields under 2.5 million clones, about nine tenths seen once. Sequencing was performed on naive CD4+ T cells from PBMCs. The source of these receptors is a man younger than 35 in good health. Some clones in this sample may be carry-over from other donors' samples. Both conserved end residues are part of each CDR3. The D gene is left open where the match is weak. For some rows the clone size is stated as once, few or many, or as a class when expanded; others skip it.

clone_size: -; v_call: TRBV19; j_call: TRBJ1-2; d_call: TRBD1; cdr3_aa: CASSPKSGTANYGYTF; cdr3_nt: TGTGCCAGTAGTCCAAAATCCGGGACAGCCAACTATGGCTACACCTTC
clone_size: -; v_call: TRBV14; j_call: TRBJ1-2; d_call: -; cdr3_aa: CASSPANWGFNYGYTF; cdr3_nt: TGTGCCAGCAGCCCGGCTAATTGGGGATTCAACTATGGCTACACCTTC
clone_size: -; v_call: TRBV18; j_call: TRBJ2-2; d_call: -; cdr3_aa: CASSPPTGPNTGELFF; cdr3_nt: TGTGCCAGCTCACCACCTACAGGGCCGAACACCGGGGAGCTGTTTTTT
clone_size: -; v_call: TRBV4-2; j_call: TRBJ1-5; d_call: TRBD1; cdr3_aa: CASSQGGQGSNQPQHF; cdr3_nt: TGTGCCAGCAGCCAGGGGGGACAGGGGAGCAATCAGCCCCAGCATTTT
clone_size: -; v_call: TRBV5-1; j_call: TRBJ1-1; d_call: -; cdr3_aa: CASSLGSYTEAFF; cdr3_nt: TGCGCCAGCAGCTTGGGATCTTACACTGAAGCTTTCTTT
clone_size: -; v_call: TRBV5-1; j_call: TRBJ2-1; d_call: -; cdr3_aa: CASSLVQAGYNEQFF; cdr3_nt: TGCGCCAGCAGCTTGGTACAGGCGGGATACAATGAGCAGTTCTTC
clone_size: -; v_call: TRBV28; j_call: TRBJ2-2; d_call: -; cdr3_aa: CALGVPNTGELFF; cdr3_nt: TGTGCCCTGGGGGTCCCGAACACCGGGGAGCTGTTTTTT
clone_size: once; v_call: TRBV7-2; j_call: TRBJ2-3; d_call: -; cdr3_aa: CASSSGSAGMAQYF; cdr3_nt: TGTGCCAGCAGCTCCGGGTCGGCCGGGATGGCGCAGTATTTT
clone_size: once; v_call: TRBV30; j_call: TRBJ2-7; d_call: -; cdr3_aa: CAWSVAGFGEQYF; cdr3_nt: TGTGCCTGGAGTGTTGCGGGTTTCGGGGAGCAGTACTTC
clone_size: -; v_call: TRBV11-2; j_call: TRBJ2-4; d_call: TRBD1; cdr3_aa: CASSFEDRGHNGKNIQYF; cdr3_nt: TGTGCCAGCAGCTTTGAGGACAGGGGGCATAACGGCAAAAACATTCAGTACTTC
clone_size: -; v_call: TRBV18; j_call: TRBJ2-7; d_call: -; cdr3_aa: CASSPPFNQIRGEQYF; cdr3_nt: TGTGCCAGCTCACCACCATTTAATCAGATTAGGGGCGAGCAGTACTTC
clone_size: -; v_call: TRBV5-1; j_call: TRBJ1-4; d_call: -; cdr3_aa: CASSFGRGAGEKLFF; cdr3_nt: TGCGCCAGCAGCTTCGGACGGGGCGCCGGGGAAAAACTGTTTTTT
clone_size: -; v_call: TRBV19; j_call: TRBJ2-3; d_call: -; cdr3_aa: CASSIDLAGDGTDTQYF; cdr3_nt: TGTGCCAGTAGTATAGATCTCGCAGGAGACGGCACAGATACGCAGTATTTT
clone_size: -; v_call: TRBV6-1; j_call: TRBJ1-1; d_call: -; cdr3_aa: CASIGWKNTEAFF; cdr3_nt: TGTGCCAGCATAGGTTGGAAGAACACTGAAGCTTTCTTT
clone_size: -; v_call: TRBV13; j_call: TRBJ2-7; d_call: -; cdr3_aa: CASSLGSALIYEQYF; cdr3_nt: TGTGCCAGCAGCTTAGGGAGCGCGCTAATCTACGAGCAGTACTTC
clone_size: once; v_call: TRBV5-6; j_call: TRBJ2-3; d_call: TRBD2; cdr3_aa: CASRGGTKGTDTQYF; cdr3_nt: TGTGCCAGCAGGGGTGGGACTAAAGGGACAGATACGCAGTATTTT
clone_size: -; v_call: TRBV27; j_call: TRBJ1-1; d_call: -; cdr3_aa: CASSFKGFGTEAFF; cdr3_nt: TGTGCCAGCAGTTTCAAAGGGTTCGGCACTGAAGCTTTCTTT
clone_size: -; v_call: TRBV9; j_call: TRBJ2-2; d_call: -; cdr3_aa: CASSVEGLNTGELFF; cdr3_nt: TGTGCCAGCAGCGTAGAGGGACTGAACACCGGGGAGCTGTTTTTT
clone_size: -; v_call: TRBV28; j_call: TRBJ2-1; d_call: TRBD2; cdr3_aa: CASSGLAGVNEQFF; cdr3_nt: TGTGCCAGCAGTGGGCTAGCGGGAGTCAATGAGCAGTTCTTC
clone_size: -; v_call: TRBV7-2; j_call: TRBJ2-7; d_call: TRBD1; cdr3_aa: CASSPQGAFRRYEQYF; cdr3_nt: TGTGCCAGCAGCCCTCAGGGGGCATTTAGGAGATACGAGCAGTACTTC
clone_size: -; v_call: TRBV30; j_call: TRBJ2-6; d_call: TRBD1; cdr3_aa: CAWRSRGHLAGANVLTF; cdr3_nt: TGTGCCTGGAGGTCCAGGGGGCATTTAGCTGGGGCCAACGTCCTGACTTTC
clone_size: -; v_call: TRBV7-3; j_call: TRBJ1-1; d_call: -; cdr3_aa: CASSLNPGQGLEAFF; cdr3_nt: TGTGCCAGCAGCTTAAACCCTGGGCAGGGGCTCGAAGCTTTCTTT
clone_size: -; v_call: TRBV5-5; j_call: TRBJ2-2; d_call: -; cdr3_aa: CASSLIARRDTGELFF; cdr3_nt: TGTGCCAGCAGCTTGATCGCAAGGAGGGACACCGGGGAGCTGTTTTTT
clone_size: once; v_call: TRBV18; j_call: TRBJ2-7; d_call: TRBD1; cdr3_aa: CASSQGTEYYEQYF; cdr3_nt: TGTGCCAGCTCACAAGGGACAGAGTACTACGAGCAGTACTTC
clone_size: many; v_call: TRBV5-1; j_call: TRBJ2-1; d_call: TRBD2; cdr3_aa: CASSLLASGRNEQFF; cdr3_nt: TGCGCCAGCAGCTTGTTGGCTAGCGGGAGGAATGAGCAGTTCTTC
clone_size: -; v_call: TRBV5-4; j_call: TRBJ2-3; d_call: -; cdr3_aa: CASSVATKTDTQYF; cdr3_nt: TGTGCCAGCAGCGTGGCCACGAAGACAGATACGCAGTATTTT
clone_size: -; v_call: TRBV5-4; j_call: TRBJ2-3; d_call: TRBD2; cdr3_aa: CASSYTLGLAGGRDTQYF; cdr3_nt: TGTGCCAGCAGCTATACATTGGGACTAGCGGGAGGTAGAGATACGCAGTATTTT
clone_size: -; v_call: TRBV2; j_call: TRBJ1-1; d_call: TRBD1; cdr3_aa: CASSGTGGLSTEAFF; cdr3_nt: TGTGCCAGCAGTGGGACAGGGGGCCTGAGCACTGAAGCTTTCTTT
clone_size: -; v_call: TRBV5-1; j_call: TRBJ1-2; d_call: -; cdr3_aa: CASSVGGSSNYGYTF; cdr3_nt: TGCGCCAGCAGCGTTGGAGGGAGCTCTAACTATGGCTACACCTTC
clone_size: -; v_call: TRBV9; j_call: TRBJ2-5; d_call: TRBD2; cdr3_aa: CASSGRLGLAGQETQYF; cdr3_nt: TGTGCCAGCAGCGGGCGGTTGGGACTAGCGGGACAGGAGACCCAGTACTTC
clone_size: -; v_call: TRBV7-9; j_call: TRBJ1-2; d_call: TRBD1; cdr3_aa: CASSLEQGNYGYTF; cdr3_nt: TGTGCCAGCAGCTTAGAACAGGGGAACTATGGCTACACCTTC
clone_size: -; v_call: TRBV28; j_call: TRBJ2-1; d_call: TRBD2; cdr3_aa: CASRVLSGRADNEQFF; cdr3_nt: TGTGCCAGCAGAGTACTTAGCGGGAGGGCCGACAATGAGCAGTTCTTC
clone_size: once; v_call: TRBV5-4; j_call: TRBJ2-7; d_call: TRBD2; cdr3_aa: CASSLGGTSGTYYEQYF; cdr3_nt: TGTGCCAGCAGCCTGGGGGGGACTAGCGGGACATACTACGAGCAGTACTTC
clone_size: few; v_call: TRBV4-3; j_call: TRBJ2-7; d_call: TRBD2; cdr3_aa: CASSRTSGSYEQYF; cdr3_nt: TGCGCCAGCAGCCGGACTAGCGGGAGCTACGAGCAGTACTTC
clone_size: -; v_call: TRBV6-1; j_call: TRBJ2-5; d_call: -; cdr3_aa: CASAFSEQGTQYF; cdr3_nt: TGTGCCAGCGCCTTCTCCGAGCAAGGAACCCAGTACTTC
clone_size: -; v_call: TRBV25-1; j_call: TRBJ1-2; d_call: TRBD1; cdr3_aa: CASSERGQGSTF; cdr3_nt: TGTGCCAGCAGTGAGCGGGGACAGGGTAGCACCTTC
clone_size: -; v_call: TRBV11-2; j_call: TRBJ2-1; d_call: TRBD2; cdr3_aa: CASSSTSGVDEQFF; cdr3_nt: TGTGCCAGCAGCTCGACTAGCGGGGTCGATGAGCAGTTCTTC
clone_size: -; v_call: TRBV11-2; j_call: TRBJ2-7; d_call: TRBD2; cdr3_aa: CASSLRLASNFEQYF; cdr3_nt: TGTGCCAGCAGCTTGAGACTAGCGTCGAATTTCGAGCAGTACTTC
clone_size: -; v_call: TRBV7-2; j_call: TRBJ2-7; d_call: TRBD2; cdr3_aa: CASSPSGRATYEQYF; cdr3_nt: TGTGCCAGCAGCCCGAGCGGGAGAGCAACCTACGAGCAGTACTTC
clone_size: -; v_call: TRBV28; j_call: TRBJ2-7; d_call: TRBD1; cdr3_aa: CASSSTGDHSYEQYF; cdr3_nt: TGTGCCAGCAGCTCCACAGGGGATCACTCCTACGAGCAGTACTTC
clone_size: -; v_call: TRBV5-1; j_call: TRBJ1-1; d_call: -; cdr3_aa: CASSSTAMNTEAFF; cdr3_nt: TGCGCCAGCAGCTCGACAGCTATGAACACTGAAGCTTTCTTT
clone_size: -; v_call: TRBV28; j_call: TRBJ2-7; d_call: -; cdr3_aa: CASSSPGTGGGYEQYF; cdr3_nt: TGTGCCAGCAGTTCCCCCGGGACTGGCGGTGGCTACGAGCAGTACTTC
clone_size: -; v_call: TRBV20-1; j_call: TRBJ2-1; d_call: -; cdr3_aa: CSARFDNEQFF; cdr3_nt: TGCAGTGCTAGGTTCGACAATGAGCAGTTCTTC
clone_size: -; v_call: TRBV4-1; j_call: TRBJ2-1; d_call: TRBD2; cdr3_aa: CASSQGSSGESEQFF; cdr3_nt: TGCGCCAGCAGCCAAGGGTCTAGCGGGGAAAGTGAGCAGTTCTTC
clone_size: -; v_call: TRBV7-2; j_call: TRBJ1-1; d_call: -; cdr3_aa: CASSLARNTEAFF; cdr3_nt: TGTGCCAGCAGCTTAGCAAGGAACACTGAAGCTTTCTTT
clone_size: -; v_call: TRBV28; j_call: TRBJ2-7; d_call: -; cdr3_aa: CASSLWGGRDRLYEQYF; cdr3_nt: TGTGCCAGCAGTTTATGGGGGGGGCGGGACCGACTATACGAGCAGTACTTC
clone_size: once; v_call: TRBV6-1; j_call: TRBJ2-7; d_call: -; cdr3_aa: CASSVTGGVYEWQYF; cdr3_nt: TGTGCCAGCAGTGTTACAGGAGGCGTCTACGAGTGGCAGTACTTC
clone_size: once; v_call: TRBV7-9; j_call: TRBJ2-7; d_call: TRBD1; cdr3_aa: CASSPKQGWYEQYF; cdr3_nt: TGTGCCAGCAGCCCTAAACAGGGGTGGTACGAGCAGTACTTC